The 32 T cell receptor beta chains below were found in one sample sequenced in a study of OX40 agonist ivuxolimab in advanced cancers. Sequenced by immunoSEQ multiplex PCR; TCRdb stores in-frame clones only, minus some. The sample carries about 51,000 clones, about 80% recorded once. The specimen was CD4+ or CD8+ T cells sorted from blood, collected in a trial of the OX40 agonist ivuxolimab. All receptors derive from an adult with an advanced solid tumor such as melanoma, head and neck, liver or kidney cancer.

The V call is TRBV5-5, the J call TRBJ2-7, with 8 bases fitting TRBD2. This CDR3 is 15 amino acids long. Germline-derived CDR1 and CDR2 are SGHKS and YYEKEE (reference sequence). The trim removed 6 bases at V and 2 bases at J, leaving 10 bases unmatched. DNA for the CDR3: TGTGCCAGCAAGCTTACATTAGCGGGGACCTACGAGCAGTACTTC. Amino acid sequence: CASKLTLAGTYEQYF.

This clone occurred a few times. The chain carries TRBV19 and TRBJ1-2, with 7 bases fitting TRBD1. Germline assignment: CDR1 LNHDA and CDR2 SQIVND (reference sequence). The CDR3 loop spans 14 amino acids. Losses at the gene ends were 3 bases for V and 1 base for J; bases not matched to a gene: 2. The CDR3 sequence is CASSISGGNYGYTF. The CDR3, as DNA: TGTGCCAGTAGTATCTCAGGGGGTAACTATGGCTACACCTTC.

The genes are TRBV27 and TRBJ2-3; D ambiguous. V lost 7 bases, J lost 2 bases, and 16 bases lay in between. This CDR3 spans 15 amino acids. The germline CDR1 and CDR2 sequences are MNHEY and SMNVEV (reference sequence). The CDR3 sequence is CASTQLAGHTDTQYF. The CDR3 nucleotides read TGTGCCAGCACCCAACTCGCCGGTCACACAGATACGCAGTATTTT.

This rearrangement joins TRBV5-1 to TRBJ2-7; 10 bases are shared with TRBD2. CDR1 and CDR2 (germline): SGHRS, YFSETQ. This CDR3 is 17 amino acids long. V gave up 5 bases and J gave up 2 bases; unmatched junction bases: 13. CDR3 sequence reads: CASSPGRLAGVTYEQYF. In DNA, the CDR3 is TGCGCCAGCAGTCCGGGCCGTCTAGCGGGAGTGACCTACGAGCAGTACTTC. Variable domain in full (rest from reference TRBV5-1 and TRBJ2-7): KAGVTQTPRYLIKTRGQQVTLSCSPISGHRSVSWYQQTPGQGLQFLFEYFSETQRNKGNFPGRFSGRQFSNSRSEMNVSTLELGDSALYLCASSPGRLAGVTYEQYFGPGTRLTVT.

This clone showed up just once. The chain employs TRBV30 and TRBJ2-6; no clear D. The CDR3 totals 12 residues. Germline V gives CDR1 GTSNPN, CDR2 SVGIG (reference sequence). With 2 bases removed from V and 4 bases from J, the gap between germline ends came to 3 bases. This CDR3 is CAWSPGANVLTF. CDR3 bases: TGTGCCTGGAGTCCCGGGGCCAACGTCCTGACTTTC.

The J gene is TRBJ1-1, the V gene TRBV29-1, with D maybe TRBD1 (5 bases). The germline V gene encodes CDR1 SQVTM and CDR2 ANQGSEA. The CDR3 covers 14 residues. Deletions cut 6 bases from V and 1 base from J, with 15 bases between. The CDR3 nucleotides are TGCAGCGTGAGGGGCCAGACTACGAACACTGAAGCTTTCTTT. Amino acids: CSVRGQTTNTEAFF.

This clone was observed a handful of times. The chain has TRBV7-9 and TRBJ2-1, with D maybe TRBD2 (5 bases). The CDR3 spans 17 residues. V was clipped by 1 base and J by 0 bases, with 13 bases between them. The germline gives CDR1 SEHNR, CDR2 FQNEAQ (reference sequence). CDR3 sequence: CASSLGRTLSSYNEQFF. The CDR3 DNA reads TGTGCCAGCAGCTTAGGTAGGACTTTAAGCTCCTACAATGAGCAGTTCTTC.

The V gene is TRBV28, the J gene TRBJ1-1, with D perhaps TRBD1 (6 bases). The CDR3 contains 13 residues. Germline V gene sequence: CDR1 MDHEN, CDR2 SYDVKM. Trimming took 6 bases from V and 6 from J, leaving 14 bases between them. CDR3 sequence reads: CASRIQGSAEAFF. CDR3 DNA sequence: TGTGCCAGCAGAATTCAGGGGTCGGCTGAAGCTTTCTTT.

The rearrangement joins TRBV6-6 to TRBJ2-5, with D perhaps given as TRBD1 or TRBD2 (6 bases each). V lost 8 bases and J 5 bases, leaving 15 bases between the germline ends. CDR1 and CDR2 from the germline V gene are MNHNY and SVGAGI (reference sequence). The CDR3 extends over 13 amino acids. The CDR3 DNA is TGTGCCAGCTCCCAATCGGGGGCCGAGACCCAGTACTTC. This codes for CASSQSGAETQYF.

About this clone itself: Other DNA variants within this sample encode the same CDR3. The chain carries TRBV28 and TRBJ1-5; D is ambiguous. V was shortened by 3 bases and J by 4 bases, with 4 bases between the two germline ends. The germline gives CDR1 MDHEN, CDR2 SYDVKM. The CDR3 has 12 residues. CDR3 nucleotides: TGTGCCAGCAGTTTCTCGAATCAGCCCCAGCATTTT. Amino acid sequence: CASSFSNQPQHF. Full variable domain (missing parts from reference TRBV28 and TRBJ1-5): DVKVTQSSRYLVKRTGEKVFLECVQDMDHENMFWYRQDPGLGLRLIYFSYDVKMKEKGDIPEGYSVSREKKERFSLILESASTNQTSMYLCASSFSNQPQHFGDGTRLSIL.

The chain joins TRBV5-1 to TRBJ2-7; D remains unclear. The CDR3 is 14 amino acids. V lost 6 bases to trimming and J lost 6 bases, with 19 bases between them. Germline assignment: CDR1 SGHRS and CDR2 YFSETQ. CDR3 coding DNA: TGCGCCAGCACCCGTGGGGAATACCACCGCGAGCAGTACTTC. Amino acids: CASTRGEYHREQYF.

The chain combines TRBV27 with TRBJ1-5; D possibly corresponds to TRBD1 (6 bases). CDR3 length equals 13 residues. V was pared by 5 bases and J by 4 bases, with 9 bases between. CDR1 is MNHEY and CDR2 is SMNVEV in the germline V gene (reference sequence). This CDR3 reads CASSGGLNQPQHF. In nucleotides, the CDR3 is TGTGCCAGCAGTGGGGGGCTAAATCAGCCCCAGCATTTT.

The chain combines TRBV7-3 with TRBJ2-7; D possibly matches TRBD1 or TRBD2 (5 bases each). Trimming removed 5 bases at V and 6 bases at J, with 14 bases between. The CDR3 is 13 residues long. CDR1 is SGHTA and CDR2 is FQGTGA in the germline V gene. In DNA form, the CDR3 reads TGTGCCAGCAGCCCAACTATCGGGGCCGAGCAGTACTTC. Encoded protein: CASSPTIGAEQYF.

V usage is TRBV6-1 and J usage is TRBJ2-5, with D tentatively TRBD1 (6 bases). The CDR3 runs to 16 residues. The germline CDR1 and CDR2 sequences are MNHNS and SASEGT. Trimming pared 0 bases from V and 5 bases from J, leaving 16 bases between. The CDR3 DNA is TGTGCCAGCAGTGAAGCGGGCGACAGGTCCTGGGAGACCCAGTACTTC. It yields the protein CASSEAGDRSWETQYF.

This clone came up once. The CDR3 bases are TGTGCCAGCAGTACAGTCGGAGCTGAAGCTTTCTTT. Encoded protein: CASSTVGAEAFF. V gene TRBV6-6 combines with J gene TRBJ1-1; D is ambiguous. Trimming took off 5 bases at V and 6 bases at J, with 10 bases between the two ends. CDR1 and CDR2 from the germline V gene are MNHNY and SVGAGI (reference sequence). The CDR3 is made up of 12 amino acids.

This chain links TRBV27 with TRBJ1-6; no firm D call. Trimming left V 7 bases short and J 0 bases short, with 7 bases between. Germline CDR1 reads MNHEY; CDR2 reads SMNVEV (reference sequence). The CDR3 runs 14 residues. CDR3 bases: TGTGCCAGCAAAACAGTCTCCTATAATTCACCCCTCCACTTT. This encodes CASKTVSYNSPLHF.

V and J are TRBV6-1 and TRBJ1-1; no reliable D call. The V gene's germline CDR1 is MNHNS and CDR2 SASEGT. The CDR3 length is 15 residues. V was clipped by 6 bases and J by 0 bases, with 14 bases between them. The CDR3 loop reads CASRAGRTVNTEAFF. The CDR3 DNA is TGTGCCAGCAGGGCCGGTCGGACGGTGAACACTGAAGCTTTCTTT.

The chain recombines TRBV6-6 with TRBJ2-5, with D maybe TRBD2 (5 bases). Germline values: CDR1 MNHNY, CDR2 SVGAGI (reference sequence). This CDR3 has 11 residues. With 4 bases removed from V and 10 bases from J, the gap between germline ends came to 10 bases. CDR3 bases: TGTGCCAGCAGTTCCATGAGGGACCAGTACTTC. It is translated as CASSSMRDQYF.

The gene calls are TRBV28 and TRBJ2-7; TRBD2 matches 10 bases. This CDR3 has 15 residues. Germline CDR1 is MDHEN and CDR2 is SYDVKM. J lost 5 bases, V lost 4 bases, and 8 bases had no gene match. As DNA, the CDR3 is TGTGCCAGCAGTTCAAGCGGGAGGGCCGACCACGAGCAGTACTTC. Translated: CASSSSGRADHEQYF.

The chain uses TRBV27 and TRBJ1-1; D may be TRBD1 (5 bases). Germline V lookup: CDR1 MNHEY, CDR2 SMNVEV (reference sequence). CDR3 length: 14 amino acids. Trimming shortened V by 2 bases and J by 1 base, and 8 bases separated the two germline ends. The chain's CDR3 is CASSLPGTNTEAFF. The CDR3 bases are TGTGCCAGCAGTTTACCCGGGACGAACACTGAAGCTTTCTTT.

This chain joins TRBV19 and TRBJ2-5, with D uncertain. The CDR3 has 14 amino acids. Germline CDR1 reads LNHDA; CDR2 reads SQIVND (reference sequence). Trimming cost V 1 base and J 5 bases, with 11 bases left between them. CDR3 DNA sequence: TGTGCCAGTAGTATAGGCGTCGGAAGGGAGACCCAGTACTTC. It is translated as CASSIGVGRETQYF.

The chain uses TRBV2 and TRBJ2-1, with D perhaps matching TRBD2 (5 bases). The V end lost 8 bases, the J end lost 3 bases, and 11 bases lay between the germline ends. CDR1 and CDR2 (germline): SNHLY, FYNNEI. The CDR3 has 13 residues. CDR3 protein: CASGSLSYNEQFF. The CDR3 nucleotides read TGTGCCAGCGGGAGTCTTAGCTACAATGAGCAGTTCTTC.

The rearrangement joins TRBV2 to TRBJ1-1; D uncertain. Germline V CDR1 and CDR2: SNHLY, FYNNEI. This CDR3 has 15 amino acids. V dropped 5 bases and J dropped 6 bases, with 19 bases sitting between them. CDR3 residues: CASSSLKSGEAEAFF. CDR3 DNA sequence: TGTGCCAGCAGTTCACTCAAGTCGGGCGAGGCTGAAGCTTTCTTT. Combining the CDR3 with reference TRBV2 and TRBJ1-1 gives the whole variable domain EPEVTQTPSHQVTQMGQEVILRCVPISNHLYFYWYRQILGQKVEFLVSFYNNEISEKSEIFDDQFSVERPDGSNFTLKIRSTKLEDSAMYFCASSSLKSGEAEAFFGQGTRLTVV.

The CDR3 DNA follows: TGTGCCACCAGCAGAGCGGCGCGGAGGGGCTATGGCTACACCTTC. Its translation is CATSRAARRGYGYTF. The chain is built from TRBV15 and TRBJ1-2, with D maybe TRBD1 (5 bases). Germline CDR1 and CDR2: LNHNV and YYDKDF (reference sequence). This CDR3 spans 15 amino acids. Trimming left V 1 base short and J 4 bases short, with 13 bases between.

This clone was picked up a small number of times. V usage is TRBV15 and J usage is TRBJ1-1, with a weak D call TRBD1 (5 bases). CDR3 length: 14 amino acids. Germline CDR1 is LNHNV and CDR2 is YYDKDF (reference sequence). The V gene lost 0 bases and the J gene lost 4 bases, with 9 bases spanning the gap. CDR3 loop: CATSRDHGGTEAFF. The DNA of the CDR3 is TGTGCCACCAGCAGAGATCACGGGGGCACTGAAGCTTTCTTT.

This clone was seen once. The gene calls are TRBV20-1 and TRBJ1-2, with D uncertain. Germline CDR1 reads DFQATT; CDR2 reads SNEGSKA (reference sequence). This CDR3 region has 11 residues. Trimming took off 7 bases at V and 0 bases at J, with 6 bases between the two ends. CDR3 in DNA: TGCAGTGTAGGCGCTAACTATGGCTACACCTTC. The encoded protein is CSVGANYGYTF.

The V and J genes are TRBV5-1 and TRBJ1-1; D gene ambiguous. This CDR3 has 13 residues. V dropped 4 bases and J dropped 4 bases, with 11 bases sitting between them. Germline V gene sequence: CDR1 SGHRS, CDR2 YFSETQ. The CDR3, as DNA: TGCGCCAGCAGCAGAGACAACCCCACTGAAGCTTTCTTT. It encodes CASSRDNPTEAFF. Complete variable domain (other parts from reference TRBV5-1 and TRBJ1-1): KAGVTQTPRYLIKTRGQQVTLSCSPISGHRSVSWYQQTPGQGLQFLFEYFSETQRNKGNFPGRFSGRQFSNSRSEMNVSTLELGDSALYLCASSRDNPTEAFFGQGTRLTVV.

This chain links TRBV7-3 with TRBJ2-2; D is uncertain. The V end lost 5 bases, the J end lost 4 bases, and 11 bases lay between the germline ends. This CDR3 comprises 14 residues. Germline V gives CDR1 SGHTA, CDR2 FQGTGA. The CDR3 nucleotides read TGTGCCAGCAGCCTCTATTGGGGCACCGGGGAGCTGTTTTTT. Amino acid sequence: CASSLYWGTGELFF.

This clone was seen just once. The chain is built from TRBV6-5 and TRBJ2-1; the D is unclear. The ends were cut back, 4 bases at V and 2 bases at J, with 9 bases in the middle. The CDR3 is 14 residues long. The germline CDR1 and CDR2 sequences are MNHEY and SVGAGI. The CDR3 nucleotides read TGTGCCAGCAGTTCTGGTTCCGCCTACAATGAGCAGTTCTTC. Translated, it gives CASSSGSAYNEQFF.

This clone was detected a few times. The chain couples TRBV6-1 to TRBJ2-2, with a tentative D call TRBD2 (5 bases). V lost 6 bases and J lost 5, with 13 bases in between. The CDR3 extends over 14 amino acids. CDR1 is MNHNS, CDR2 SASEGT, per germline. CDR3 residues: CASSILVGTGELFF. CDR3 DNA: TGTGCCAGCAGCATACTAGTGGGGACCGGGGAGCTGTTTTTT.

The chain uses TRBV12-1 and TRBJ2-7; the table's D call of TRBD1 was not tested on the DNA. TRBV12-1 constitutes a pseudogene. The CDR3 consists of 11 residues. CDR3 loop: CASSLQSEQYF. CDR3 DNA: TGTGCCAGCAGCCTACAGTCTGAACAGTACTTC.

The rearrangement joins TRBV10-2 to TRBJ1-3, with a tentative D call TRBD1 (6 bases). Germline-derived CDR1 and CDR2 are WSHSY and SAAADI. Trimming cost V 3 bases and J 0 bases, with 9 bases left between them. This CDR3 is built from 15 residues. The CDR3, as DNA: TGCGCCAGCAGTGAACACAGGGCCTCTGGAAACACCATATATTTT. It codes for CASSEHRASGNTIYF.